Listed below are T cell receptor beta chains from one sample, sequenced in a study of blood T cell repertoires in COVID-19. TCRdb's table, derived via immunoSEQ multiplex PCR, lists solely in-frame clones and lacks some. This sample yields 200,000 to 250,000 clones, of which less than 90% are seen a single time; under 12% belongs to the top ten. The sequenced sample consisted of peripheral blood. These receptors all stem from a woman older than 75 with COVID-19, enrolled during active disease. The CDR3 runs from the conserved cysteine through the conserved F or W. D genes are given only for firm matches. Size tells how often a clone was seen (once, few, many) or the class of an expanded clone, and some rows leave it out.

cdr3_nt: TGTGCCAGCAGTTATTCCCCCCTTGACCAGGGGGCAGGTTATGGCTACACCTTC; cdr3_aa: CASSYSPLDQGAGYGYTF; d_call: TRBD1; j_call: TRBJ1-2; clone_size: NA; v_call: TRBV6-2/TRBV6-3
cdr3_nt: TGTGCCAGCAGCCTACAGGGTTCTGGAAACACCATATATTTT; cdr3_aa: CASSLQGSGNTIYF; d_call: NA; j_call: TRBJ1-3; clone_size: NA; v_call: TRBV3-1/TRBV3-2
cdr3_nt: TGTGCCTCGGAGGGATCGGGAGGAAATTCACCCCTCCACTTT; cdr3_aa: CASEGSGGNSPLHF; d_call: NA; j_call: TRBJ1-6; clone_size: NA; v_call: TRBV30
cdr3_nt: TGCGCCAGCAGTGACTCGCTCGGGTCGCAGCCCCAGCATTTT; cdr3_aa: CASSDSLGSQPQHF; d_call: NA; j_call: TRBJ1-5; clone_size: NA; v_call: TRBV10-1
cdr3_nt: TGTGCCAGTGGGTCGGGACAGGGGTTGGGAGAGACCCAGTACTTC; cdr3_aa: CASGSGQGLGETQYF; d_call: TRBD1; j_call: TRBJ2-5; clone_size: NA; v_call: TRBV19
cdr3_nt: TGTGCCAGCAGCCGACAGGACAGAAATAACTATGGCTACACCTTC; cdr3_aa: CASSRQDRNNYGYTF; d_call: NA; j_call: TRBJ1-2; clone_size: NA; v_call: TRBV5-8
cdr3_nt: TGTGCCATCAGGGACAGGGGTACACCATCGGGTGGCTACACCTTC; cdr3_aa: CAIRDRGTPSGGYTF; d_call: TRBD1; j_call: TRBJ1-2; clone_size: NA; v_call: TRBV10-3
cdr3_nt: TGTGCCAGCAGCGCCAGGGCCTCTGATTCGGCCCAGCATTTT; cdr3_aa: CASSARASDSAQHF; d_call: NA; j_call: TRBJ1-5; clone_size: NA; v_call: TRBV9
cdr3_nt: TGTGCCAGCAGTTTATCAGGGTGGGGCAGGTGGGGCTCTGGAAACACCATATATTTT; cdr3_aa: CASSLSGWGRWGSGNTIYF; d_call: NA; j_call: TRBJ1-3; clone_size: NA; v_call: TRBV27
cdr3_nt: TGTGCCAGCAGTCGAGCTAACTATGGCTACACCTTC; cdr3_aa: CASSRANYGYTF; d_call: NA; j_call: TRBJ1-2; clone_size: NA; v_call: TRBV2
cdr3_nt: TGTGCCAGCAGTTTCGGACAGTACGACACTGAAGCTTTCTTT; cdr3_aa: CASSFGQYDTEAFF; d_call: NA; j_call: TRBJ1-1; clone_size: NA; v_call: TRBV7-8
cdr3_nt: TGCAGCGGAGGACAGGGGGATGGCTACACCTTC; cdr3_aa: CSGGQGDGYTF; d_call: TRBD1; j_call: TRBJ1-2; clone_size: NA; v_call: TRBV29-1
cdr3_nt: TGTGCCAGCAGTTCGGACGGAGGTAGCAATCAGCCCCAGCATTTT; cdr3_aa: CASSSDGGSNQPQHF; d_call: NA; j_call: TRBJ1-5; clone_size: few; v_call: TRBV28
cdr3_nt: TGTGCCAGCAGTTTAGACAAAGTCCTCACCTTC; cdr3_aa: CASSLDKVLTF; d_call: NA; j_call: TRBJ1-2; clone_size: NA; v_call: TRBV27
cdr3_nt: TGTGCCAGCCAGACCTCCCGGGACACACAAGAGACCCAGTACTTC; cdr3_aa: CASQTSRDTQETQYF; d_call: NA; j_call: TRBJ2-5; clone_size: NA; v_call: TRBV10-3
cdr3_nt: TGTGCCAGCAGCCGATGGACAGGGGCGAACACTGAAGCTTTCTTT; cdr3_aa: CASSRWTGANTEAFF; d_call: TRBD1; j_call: TRBJ1-1; clone_size: NA; v_call: TRBV4-2
cdr3_nt: TGTGCCAGCTCACCTTCGGGGGAAGGTAGCGCTTTCTTT; cdr3_aa: CASSPSGEGSAFF; d_call: NA; j_call: TRBJ1-1; clone_size: NA; v_call: TRBV18
cdr3_nt: TGTGCCAGCAGCTTAGCCCAGGGTAACACTGAAGCTTTCTTT; cdr3_aa: CASSLAQGNTEAFF; d_call: NA; j_call: TRBJ1-1; clone_size: NA; v_call: TRBV7-9
cdr3_nt: TGCGCCAGCAGCCAAGATCGGCGGGGGATCGGTCCCCTCAACACCGGGGAGCTGTTTTTT; cdr3_aa: CASSQDRRGIGPLNTGELFF; d_call: TRBD2; j_call: TRBJ2-2; clone_size: NA; v_call: TRBV4-1
cdr3_nt: TGCAGTCCCGCCGAGACAGATACGCAGTATTTT; cdr3_aa: CSPAETDTQYF; d_call: NA; j_call: TRBJ2-3; clone_size: NA; v_call: TRBV20-1
cdr3_nt: TGTGCCAGTAGTACACAGGGATTCGCTTTCTTT; cdr3_aa: CASSTQGFAFF; d_call: NA; j_call: TRBJ1-1; clone_size: NA; v_call: TRBV19
cdr3_nt: TGTGCCAGCAGCCTCCCTCTCGCAGCCAGGTCTGGAAACACCATATATTTT; cdr3_aa: CASSLPLAARSGNTIYF; d_call: NA; j_call: TRBJ1-3; clone_size: NA; v_call: TRBV7-2
cdr3_nt: TGTGCCAGCAGCTTGGTCGGGACTCTTGAAGCTTTCTTT; cdr3_aa: CASSLVGTLEAFF; d_call: NA; j_call: TRBJ1-1; clone_size: once; v_call: TRBV5-4
cdr3_nt: TGTGCCAGCTCCGCAGCGCAGCAAGAGACCCAGTACTTC; cdr3_aa: CASSAAQQETQYF; d_call: NA; j_call: TRBJ2-5; clone_size: NA; v_call: TRBV18
cdr3_nt: TGTGCCAGCAGCCCTCTCCAGGGACAGTTAGAAGCTTTCTTT; cdr3_aa: CASSPLQGQLEAFF; d_call: TRBD1; j_call: TRBJ1-1; clone_size: NA; v_call: TRBV3-1/TRBV3-2
cdr3_nt: TGTGCCAGCAGCCCACAGGGGGCGCAAACTGAAGCTTTCTTT; cdr3_aa: CASSPQGAQTEAFF; d_call: TRBD1; j_call: TRBJ1-1; clone_size: NA; v_call: TRBV9
cdr3_nt: TGTGCCAGCAGCGGGGAGCGGGGGGGCTTCGGGGAGCTGTTTTTT; cdr3_aa: CASSGERGGFGELFF; d_call: TRBD2; j_call: TRBJ2-2; clone_size: NA; v_call: TRBV9
cdr3_nt: TGTGCCAGCAGCTTGGCTGGGACAGAGAATCAGCCCCAGCATTTT; cdr3_aa: CASSLAGTENQPQHF; d_call: TRBD1; j_call: TRBJ1-5; clone_size: NA; v_call: TRBV5-5
cdr3_nt: TGTGCCACAAGACAGGGATTGGACATTCAGTACTTC; cdr3_aa: CATRQGLDIQYF; d_call: TRBD1; j_call: TRBJ2-4; clone_size: NA; v_call: TRBV6-5
cdr3_nt: TGTGCCAGCAGTTACTCACCTACTAGCGGGAAGAACACCGGGGAGCTGTTTTTT; cdr3_aa: CASSYSPTSGKNTGELFF; d_call: TRBD2; j_call: TRBJ2-2; clone_size: NA; v_call: TRBV6-2/TRBV6-3
cdr3_nt: TGTGCCATCACCCGGGATGGCCCTCTTTATGGCTACACCTTC; cdr3_aa: CAITRDGPLYGYTF; d_call: NA; j_call: TRBJ1-2; clone_size: NA; v_call: TRBV10-3
cdr3_nt: TGTGCCAGCAGCTTAGGACAGGCGATCACCGGGGAGCTGTTTTTT; cdr3_aa: CASSLGQAITGELFF; d_call: NA; j_call: TRBJ2-2; clone_size: NA; v_call: TRBV7-6
cdr3_nt: TGTGCCAGCAGCTTTAAGGGGGCTCAGGAGCAGTACTTC; cdr3_aa: CASSFKGAQEQYF; d_call: TRBD1; j_call: TRBJ2-7; clone_size: NA; v_call: TRBV5-4
cdr3_nt: TGTGCCAGCAGCCAGGAGGACAGATATGGCTACACCTTC; cdr3_aa: CASSQEDRYGYTF; d_call: NA; j_call: TRBJ1-2; clone_size: once; v_call: TRBV14
cdr3_nt: TGTGCCAGTCGGGCCAGAGGGAGCCTGGGATACCTCTATGGCTACACCTTC; cdr3_aa: CASRARGSLGYLYGYTF; d_call: NA; j_call: TRBJ1-2; clone_size: NA; v_call: TRBV19
cdr3_nt: TGTGCCAGCAGTGTGGGTCAGGGGCTAGGGGAGCTGTTTTTT; cdr3_aa: CASSVGQGLGELFF; d_call: NA; j_call: TRBJ2-2; clone_size: NA; v_call: TRBV2
cdr3_nt: TGTGCCAGCAGTTCCCGCTCCGGACAGGGTCGACAGCCCCAGCATTTT; cdr3_aa: CASSSRSGQGRQPQHF; d_call: TRBD1; j_call: TRBJ1-5; clone_size: NA; v_call: TRBV2
cdr3_nt: TGTGCCAGCAGCCCTAGGGGGACATCCACTGGGGCCAACGTCCTGACTTTC; cdr3_aa: CASSPRGTSTGANVLTF; d_call: NA; j_call: TRBJ2-6; clone_size: NA; v_call: TRBV7-3
cdr3_nt: TGTGCCAGTAGTATGGGCATATATAGCAATCAGCCCCAGCATTTT; cdr3_aa: CASSMGIYSNQPQHF; d_call: NA; j_call: TRBJ1-5; clone_size: NA; v_call: TRBV19
cdr3_nt: TGTGCCAGTAGTCCGACAGGGCCGATCGGCTATGGCTACACCTTC; cdr3_aa: CASSPTGPIGYGYTF; d_call: TRBD1; j_call: TRBJ1-2; clone_size: NA; v_call: TRBV19
cdr3_nt: TGTGCCAGCAGCTTAGGTTGGGTCGGGGGGGCAAAAGAGACCCAGTACTTC; cdr3_aa: CASSLGWVGGAKETQYF; d_call: TRBD2; j_call: TRBJ2-5; clone_size: NA; v_call: TRBV7-2
cdr3_nt: TGTGCCAGCAGGGAGACTAGCGGGGGAGAGACCCAGTACTTC; cdr3_aa: CASRETSGGETQYF; d_call: TRBD2; j_call: TRBJ2-5; clone_size: NA; v_call: TRBV2
cdr3_nt: TGCGCCAGCAGCTTGGCCCAAACAACTAATGAAAAACTGTTTTTT; cdr3_aa: CASSLAQTTNEKLFF; d_call: NA; j_call: TRBJ1-4; clone_size: NA; v_call: TRBV5-1
cdr3_nt: TGTGCCAGCAGCCAAGGCTGGCCCGGGGAGCTGTTTTTT; cdr3_aa: CASSQGWPGELFF; d_call: NA; j_call: TRBJ2-2; clone_size: NA; v_call: TRBV4-2
cdr3_nt: TGTGCCAGCAGCTTCATGCAGGGGCCTGAGCAGTTCTTC; cdr3_aa: CASSFMQGPEQFF; d_call: NA; j_call: TRBJ2-1; clone_size: NA; v_call: TRBV5-4
cdr3_nt: TGTGCCAGCAGTTACTCTACAGGGACCTGGGGCTACACCTTC; cdr3_aa: CASSYSTGTWGYTF; d_call: NA; j_call: TRBJ1-2; clone_size: NA; v_call: TRBV6-5
cdr3_nt: TGTGCCACCAGTGATTCTCTGCCCGGACAGGGGTTAGAAAAACTGTTTTTT; cdr3_aa: CATSDSLPGQGLEKLFF; d_call: TRBD1; j_call: TRBJ1-4; clone_size: NA; v_call: TRBV24-1
cdr3_nt: TGTGCCAGCAAAGGACAGGGGGGATCGGATGAAAAACTGTTTTTT; cdr3_aa: CASKGQGGSDEKLFF; d_call: NA; j_call: TRBJ1-4; clone_size: NA; v_call: TRBV21-1